This T cell receptor beta chain was documented in a study of human T cells and chemical hapten exposure. Whole-study results and caveats: In comparison with controls, expanded TCRs gave rise to a significantly larger number of large CDR3 similarity clusters.

Time point described: pre-sensitization, week 0. Treatment denoted: therapeutic diphenylcyclopropenone sensitization with weekly scalp DPC. Blood draws preceded each patch test application. In this sample, this clonotype turned up a few times. The target antigen is unknown. Single cDNA molecules in the library carried unique molecular identifiers attached during preparation. Authors' data handling: There were a median of approximately 100,000 TCRs per sample, with a range from about 20,000 to 700,000. TCRdb independently ran MiXCR on the RACE reads; one entry per CDR3 protein. The V and J calls reflect TCRdb's pipeline rather than the authors' work. The table includes some 360,000 distinct CDR3 sequences, 5% to 6.5% detected once. This TCR was sampled from a woman between 50 and 59 years old with alopecia areata. Some clones in this sample may be carry-over from other donors' samples. Sequenced here: whole blood, sampled in connection with sensitization to the hapten diphenylcyclopropenone (DPC).

The CDR3 DNA is TGTGCCAGTAGCCTGGCGGCATTCTCGGGCAATCAGCCCCAGCATTTT. Translated, it gives CASSLAAFSGNQPQHF. This sequence joins TRBV19 and TRBJ1-5, with D uncertain. The germline V gene has CDR1 LNHDA and CDR2 SQIVND (reference sequence). The CDR3 is 16 residues long. Trimming took off 6 bases at V and 2 bases at J, with 17 bases between the two ends.